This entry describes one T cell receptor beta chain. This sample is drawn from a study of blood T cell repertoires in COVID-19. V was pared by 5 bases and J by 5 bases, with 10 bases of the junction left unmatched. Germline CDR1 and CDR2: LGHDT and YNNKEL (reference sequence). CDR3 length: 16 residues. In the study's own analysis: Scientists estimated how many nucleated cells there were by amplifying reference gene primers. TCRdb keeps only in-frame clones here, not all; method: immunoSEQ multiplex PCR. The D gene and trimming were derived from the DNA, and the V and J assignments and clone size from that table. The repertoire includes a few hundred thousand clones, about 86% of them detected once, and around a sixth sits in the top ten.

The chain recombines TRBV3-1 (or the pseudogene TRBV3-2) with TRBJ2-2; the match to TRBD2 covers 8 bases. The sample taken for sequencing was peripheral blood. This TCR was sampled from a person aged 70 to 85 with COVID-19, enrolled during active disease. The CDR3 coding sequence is TGTGCCAGCAGCGTGCCGGGGGGGACCAAAACCGGGGAGCTGTTTTTT. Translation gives CASSVPGGTKTGELFF.